Described below is a single TCR beta chain sequence and its context. Its antigen remains unidentified. No much larger clone exists at a distance of one base, and base qualities are not known. This specimen belongs to a study of blood T cell repertoires in COVID-19 (TCRdb year 2020). Regarding the study in general: Samples from collaborators originated in the United States, Italy and Spain and spanned both the acute and convalescent phases of COVID-19. The material from the prospective study consisted of cDNA or gDNA derived from T cells, B-cell-depleted T cells, or PBMCs. The dataset comprised deeply sampled blood TCRbeta repertoires from subjects exposed to, actively infected with, or recovered from COVID-19. A freely available public database, intended as a resource for researchers studying the immune response to SARS-CoV-2, is where the repertoires were released. Samples were obtained from the ongoing ImmuneRACE study (first 160 participants) and from some 1,200 subjects provided by 6 global collaborators. Sample metadata almost always included a de-identified subject ID, COVID-19 status, age in years and sex. Where HLA class I and class II types were available, the types were taken from metadata supplied by the sample provider, not from assay-based typing. Findings and caveats that apply to the study as a whole: The quantity of clinical and demographic metadata differed by source and by participant and was supplied without curation.

The immunoSEQ Assay, a bias-controlled multiplex PCR, was used to amplify TCRbeta CDR3 regions from genomic DNA. On the study's bioinformatics: The number of nucleated cells in each sample was estimated from the amplification of reference gene primers within the assay. Sequence reads were collapsed and filtered to measure the absolute abundance of every unique TCRbeta CDR3 rearrangement. Productive Simpson clonality was computed per sample as the square root of Simpson's diversity index over productive rearrangements. TCRdb provides this immuneACCESS table in a form limited to in-frame rearrangements. Some clones are lacking; in checked studies, under half of them reflect an unresolved V gene, and why the rest are absent is not known. V, J and clone size are taken as reported in that table, and D and trimming were inferred from the DNA itself. A total of 150,000 to 200,000 clones appear in this sample, about 92% of them only once. Clones ranked in the top ten supply approximately 4.9% of the sample.

One collaborating source in Seattle enrolled patients while the patients were actively infected and followed the patients over time throughout the course of disease. The collaborating institutions used their own protocols to collect whole blood in K2EDTA tubes. For TCRbeta analysis, collaborators shipped samples in one of three forms: frozen whole blood, isolated PBMCs, or DNA extracted from either of those sample types. The CDR3 goes from the cysteine to the phenylalanine over 15 residues. CDR3 DNA is the only sequence kept; it has 45 bases, read in frame from the first base. Unmatched junction bases come to 5, with V trimmed by 5 bases and J by 0 bases. CDR1 is given as SGHVS and CDR2 as FNYEAQ, both from the germline V gene.

Recombination linked TRBV7-6 to TRBJ2-7; the central 9 bases match TRBD1. The receptor comes from a man younger than 40 with COVID-19, enrolled during active disease. Material: peripheral blood. The sequenced DNA is TGTGCCAGCAGCATGGACAGGGGCAGCTCCTACGAGCAGTACTTC. This encodes CASSMDRGSSYEQYF.